Following are 20 T cell receptor beta chains from one sample sequenced in a study of Ad26.COV2.S vaccination and SARS-CoV-2 variants. Using immunoSEQ multiplex PCR, the repertoire was profiled, and TCRdb retains in-frame clones only, with some absent. Here the sample spans over 400,000 clones, roughly 89% being singletons. Treatment defined: some 20 received Ad26.COV2.S at low or high dose, single or two shots; about 5 received placebo; per-sample allocation not given. Collection of the samples took place on day 63 after the first injection of vaccine or placebo. The sequences come from peripheral blood, collected in a trial of Ad26.COV2.S vaccine versus placebo. The receptors come from a person between 18 and 59 years old who received the Ad26.COV2.S COVID-19 vaccine or a placebo.

V is TRBV9 and J is TRBJ2-2; D remains unclear. Germline CDR1 SGDLS, CDR2 YYNGEE. The CDR3 spans 14 residues. Trimming removed 4 bases from V and 1 base from J, with 8 bases in between. This CDR3 reads CASSNVGNTGELFF. The DNA for the CDR3 is TGTGCCAGCAGCAACGTGGGGAACACCGGGGAGCTGTTTTTT.

This sequence joins TRBV30 and TRBJ1-5; the match to TRBD1 covers 7 bases. Germline CDR1 GTSNPN, CDR2 SVGIG (reference sequence). Trimming removed 6 bases from V and 2 bases from J; junction bases left unmatched: 4. The CDR3 is made up of 13 amino acids. The CDR3 sequence is CACTRGGNQPQHF. CDR3 nucleotides: TGTGCCTGTACCAGGGGGGGCAATCAGCCCCAGCATTTT.

The chain carries TRBV3-1 (or the pseudogene TRBV3-2) and TRBJ2-3, with 7 bases lining up with TRBD2. Germline V CDR1 and CDR2: LGHDT, YNNKEL (reference sequence). CDR3 length: 16 residues. J lost 3 bases, V lost 5 bases, and 11 bases had no gene match. The CDR3 nucleotides read TGTGCCAGCAGCTCGTGGGGCGGGAGTTTGACAGATACGCAGTATTTT. Protein sequence: CASSSWGGSLTDTQYF.

This clone was detected only a few times. The genes are TRBV2 and TRBJ2-7; the match to TRBD1 covers 8 bases. The CDR3 has 14 residues. Germline lookup yields CDR1 SNHLY and CDR2 FYNNEI. After removal of 3 bases from V and 4 bases from J, the junction contained 5 bases not matched to a gene. CDR3 nucleotides: TGTGCCAGCAGTGAGCAGGGGGCATCGTACGAGCAGTACTTC. This encodes CASSEQGASYEQYF.

CDR3 nucleotides: TGTGCCAGCAGCTTAGAGGCGGGCACGGGGGAGCTGTTTTTT. It specifies CASSLEAGTGELFF. The V gene is TRBV11-3, the J gene TRBJ2-2; a possible D gene is TRBD2 (5 bases). The V gene's germline CDR1 is SGHNT and CDR2 YENEEA. The CDR3 totals 14 residues. The V and J ends lost 0 bases and 8 bases respectively, with 10 bases between them.

The rearrangement joins TRBV7-8 to TRBJ1-1, with 10 bases matching TRBD1. The CDR3 covers 15 residues. Germline-derived CDR1 and CDR2 are SGHVS and FQNEAQ. The V and J ends lost 5 bases and 5 bases, in that order; junction bases with no gene match: 8. CDR3: CASSIRDRGRTEAFF. DNA of the CDR3: TGTGCCAGCAGCATCCGGGACAGGGGCCGGACTGAAGCTTTCTTT.

This chain links TRBV27 with TRBJ1-1, with D possibly being TRBD1 (5 bases). Germline values: CDR1 MNHEY, CDR2 SMNVEV (reference sequence). The CDR3 extends over 15 amino acids. V was cut by 5 bases and J by 4 bases, with 17 bases left in between. The CDR3, as DNA: TGTGCCAGCAGTCCCGGGGCAGGGAGAGGCACTGAAGCTTTCTTT. This gives the protein CASSPGAGRGTEAFF.

V is TRBV12-3 or TRBV12-4 and J is TRBJ1-1; no clear D. The CDR3 loop spans 13 amino acids. V was trimmed by 6 bases and J by 1 base, leaving 9 bases between them. The CDR3 loop is CASRLKENTEAFF. CDR3 bases: TGTGCCAGCAGGCTGAAAGAGAACACTGAAGCTTTCTTT.

The V call is TRBV11-3, the J call TRBJ2-2, with D perhaps matching TRBD2 (6 bases). CDR1 and CDR2 from the germline V gene are SGHNT and YENEEA. The V end lost 1 base, the J end lost 5 bases, and 14 bases lay between the germline ends. CDR3 length equals 16 residues. The DNA of the CDR3 is TGTGCCAGCAGCTTAGTCGGAGGGGCGCGAACCGGGGAGCTGTTTTTT. Its protein product is CASSLVGGARTGELFF.

The genes are TRBV18 and TRBJ2-4; no clear D gene. Trimming removed 3 bases from V and 0 bases from J, with 21 bases in between. The CDR3 length is 19 residues. In germline, CDR1 is KGHSH, CDR2 LQKENI. The CDR3 spells CASSPRSLLGPLAKNIQYF. In DNA, the CDR3 is TGTGCCAGCTCACCCAGGTCCCTCCTCGGTCCTTTAGCCAAAAACATTCAGTACTTC.

The chain is built from TRBV7-3 and TRBJ1-1, with 7 bases fitting TRBD1. V lost 2 bases, J lost 1 base, and 1 base stayed unmatched. There are 14 residues in the CDR3. Per germline, CDR1 SGHTA and CDR2 FQGTGA. The CDR3 reads CASSLQGENTEAFF. As DNA, the CDR3 is TGTGCCAGCAGCTTACAGGGGGAGAACACTGAAGCTTTCTTT.

This chain joins TRBV11-3 and TRBJ2-1; 10 bases are shared with TRBD2. There are 16 residues in the CDR3. Germline CDR1 reads SGHNT; CDR2 reads YENEEA. V was pared by 1 base and J by 9 bases, with 9 bases of the junction left unmatched. The CDR3 DNA reads as TGTGCCAGCAGCTTAGGGCTAGCGGGAGTGCGCGGTGAGCAGTTCTTC. This gives the protein CASSLGLAGVRGEQFF.

This clone was detected only once. Other nucleotide sequences in the sample specify the same CDR3. The chain combines TRBV5-1 with TRBJ2-2; D gene uncertain. This CDR3 has 15 amino acids. The germline V gene has CDR1 SGHRS and CDR2 YFSETQ. V lost 0 bases to trimming and J lost 5 bases, with 11 bases between them. CDR3 in amino acids: CASSLAGVGTGELFF. CDR3 sequence (DNA): TGCGCCAGCAGCTTGGCGGGTGTAGGGACCGGGGAGCTGTTTTTT. The full variable domain, rest sourced from reference TRBV5-1 and TRBJ2-2, is KAGVTQTPRYLIKTRGQQVTLSCSPISGHRSVSWYQQTPGQGLQFLFEYFSETQRNKGNFPGRFSGRQFSNSRSEMNVSTLELGDSALYLCASSLAGVGTGELFFGEGSRLTVL.

A single count supports this clone. The rearrangement links TRBV15 to TRBJ2-3, with 12 positions matching TRBD2. The CDR3 extends over 18 amino acids. The V gene end was trimmed by 3 bases and the J gene end by 0 bases; junction bases not matched to a gene: 7. The germline gives CDR1 LNHNV, CDR2 YYDKDF (reference sequence). CDR3 amino acids: CATSRTALAGGSTDTQYF. The CDR3 coding sequence is TGTGCCACCAGCAGGACAGCACTAGCGGGAGGAAGCACAGATACGCAGTATTTT.

The chain joins TRBV10-3 to TRBJ2-2; D may be TRBD1 (6 bases). The ends were cut back, 5 bases at V and 3 bases at J, with 13 bases in the middle. There are 15 residues in the CDR3. Germline V gene lookup returns CDR1 ENHRY and CDR2 SYGVKD. The CDR3 nucleotides read TGTGCCATCAGTAGGACCAGGGGTGACACCGGGGAGCTGTTTTTT. Its translation is CAISRTRGDTGELFF.

V and J are TRBV5-6 and TRBJ1-1; D is unclear. V shed 1 base and J shed 7 bases, with 8 bases lying between them. The CDR3 loop spans 12 amino acids. CDR1 and CDR2 from the germline V gene are SGHDT and YYEEEE. CDR3 region: CASSLLSDEAFF. CDR3 sequence (DNA): TGTGCCAGCAGCTTGTTATCAGATGAAGCTTTCTTT.

This sequence joins TRBV9 and TRBJ1-1; D remains unclear. The CDR3 consists of 16 residues. CDR1 is SGDLS and CDR2 is YYNGEE in the germline V gene. V was clipped by 0 bases and J by 4 bases, with 16 bases between them. DNA of the CDR3: TGTGCCAGCAGCGTAGAACCCCACCTGATGGGCACTGAAGCTTTCTTT. Its protein is CASSVEPHLMGTEAFF.

The chain recombines TRBV10-3 with TRBJ2-6; D is possibly TRBD1 (6 bases). V lost 9 bases to trimming and J lost 3 bases, with 12 bases between them. The CDR3 totals 14 residues. Germline CDR1 and CDR2: ENHRY and SYGVKD. The CDR3 region is CAISGAYGANVLTF. The CDR3 DNA sequence: TGTGCCATTTCAGGGGCTTATGGGGCCAACGTCCTGACTTTC.

This rearrangement joins TRBV28 to TRBJ1-2; a possible D gene is TRBD1 (5 bases). Germline CDR1 and CDR2: MDHEN and SYDVKM. CDR3 length: 13 amino acids. The V and J ends lost 3 bases and 8 bases respectively, with 13 bases between them. This CDR3 is CASSLSGAGGYTF. The CDR3 region has the DNA TGTGCCAGCAGTTTGTCTGGGGCTGGGGGCTACACCTTC.

The V and J genes are TRBV5-4 and TRBJ2-1, with TRBD2 matching over 13 bases. Trimming cost V 4 bases and J 10 bases; bases outside gene matches: 8. Germline V gene sequence: CDR1 SGHNT, CDR2 YYREEE (reference sequence). The CDR3 is made up of 15 amino acids. CDR3 sequence (DNA): TGTGCCAGCAGCGCAACTAGCGGGAGGGCATACGAGCAGTTCTTC. Protein sequence: CASSATSGRAYEQFF. The whole variable domain, filled in from reference TRBV5-4 and TRBJ2-1, reads ETGVTQSPTHLIKTRGQQVTLRCSSQSGHNTVSWYQQALGQGPQFIFQYYREEENGRGNFPPRFSGLQFPNYSSELNVNALELDDSALYLCASSATSGRAYEQFFGPGTRLTVL.